This entry lists 8 T cell receptor beta chains sequenced from one sample in a study of cytomegalovirus exposure and HLA in healthy donors. PCR employed 60 Vbeta and 13 Jbeta primers. Sequenced by immunoSEQ multiplex PCR; TCRdb stores in-frame clones only, minus some. The sample consists of roughly 130,000 clones, approximately 65% of them appearing once. The sequencing sample was made of PBMCs. The receptors were sampled from a man younger than 35 in good health and CMV-seronegative.

The V gene is TRBV6-5, the J gene TRBJ2-5; D is possibly TRBD1 (6 bases). The J call could be wrong; TRBJ2-7 is a better fit for the DNA end. CDR1 MNHEY and CDR2 SVGAGI come from the germline V gene. The CDR3 consists of 15 residues. Written as DNA, the CDR3 is TGTGCCAGCAGTTACTCGACAGGCCTGCACTACGAGCAGTACTTC. Its protein is CASSYSTGLHYEQYF.

This chain joins TRBV6-5 and TRBJ1-1; the D gene is possibly TRBD1 (5 bases). CDR3 length: 16 amino acids. V was trimmed by 2 bases and J by 6 bases, leaving 19 bases between them. The germline CDR1 and CDR2 sequences are MNHEY and SVGAGI. The CDR3 DNA follows: TGTGCCAGCAGTTACGCTACCGGGACTAAAGAATCTGAAGCTTTCTTT. Translated: CASSYATGTKESEAFF.

The sample holds one count of this clone. The junction differs from germline at one of its ends, possibly a read error. This rearrangement joins TRBV30 to TRBJ2-5; 7 bases line up with TRBD2. Germline CDR1 reads GTSNPN; CDR2 reads SVGIG (reference sequence). The CDR3 consists of 15 residues. This CDR3 is CAGSRGGVDEETQYF. The CDR3 DNA reads TGTGCCGGGAGCCGTGGGGGGGTAGACGAGGAGACCCAGTACTTC. The full variable domain, rest sourced from reference TRBV30 and TRBJ2-5, is SQTIHQWPATLVQPVGSPLSLECTVEGTSNPNLYWYRQAAGRGLQLLFYSVGIGQISSEVPQNLSASRPQDRQFILSSKKLLLSDSGFYLCAGSRGGVDEETQYFGPGTRLLVL.

The chain links TRBV27 to TRBJ2-7, with 7 positions matching TRBD1. Germline V CDR1 and CDR2: MNHEY, SMNVEV (reference sequence). This CDR3 has 13 residues. After removal of 5 bases from V and 0 bases from J, the junction contained 1 base not matched to a gene. For the CDR3, the DNA is TGTGCCAGCAGTCGACAGGGCTCCTACGAGCAGTACTTC. This translates into CASSRQGSYEQYF.

V and J are TRBV14 and TRBJ2-3; 12 nucleotides agree with TRBD2. Trimming removed 6 bases from V and 2 bases from J; junction bases left unmatched: 3. This CDR3 is built from 15 residues. The germline V gene encodes CDR1 SGHDN and CDR2 FVKESK. For the CDR3, the DNA is TGTGCCAGCAGTCTAGCGGGAGGGGTCACAGATACGCAGTATTTT. Amino acids: CASSLAGGVTDTQYF.

In its sample, this clone was seen a few times. V usage is TRBV7-9 and J usage is TRBJ1-4, with D unresolved. V was clipped by 6 bases and J by 7 bases, with 12 bases between them. This CDR3 spans 13 amino acids. CDR1 and CDR2 (germline): SEHNR, FQNEAQ (reference sequence). The CDR3 bases are TGTGCCAGCAGACCACCCTCGGGTGAAAAACTGTTTTTT. Translation gives CASRPPSGEKLFF.

This rearrangement joins TRBV2 to TRBJ2-5; 8 nucleotides align to TRBD2. V shed 5 bases and J 2 bases; nucleotides not matched to a gene: 10. CDR1 is SNHLY, CDR2 FYNNEI, per germline. The CDR3 totals 16 residues. The CDR3 is CASSQRGGSGQETQYF. CDR3 sequence (DNA): TGTGCCAGCAGTCAACGGGGGGGCTCGGGGCAAGAGACCCAGTACTTC.

The chain links TRBV15 to TRBJ2-7, with 8 positions matching TRBD2. The V gene end was trimmed by 1 base and the J gene end by 2 bases; junction bases not matched to a gene: 4. The CDR3 has 15 residues. Germline CDR1 is LNHNV and CDR2 is YYDKDF (reference sequence). The chain's CDR3 is CATSRGTSRTYEQYF. The CDR3 DNA sequence: TGTGCCACCAGCAGAGGGACTAGCCGTACCTACGAGCAGTACTTC.